These 20 T cell receptor beta chains came from one sample sequenced in a study of blood T cell repertoires in COVID-19. Generated by immunoSEQ multiplex PCR, the TCRdb table keeps only in-frame clones and is missing some. The sample yields 100,000 or so clones, 82% seen once. Sequenced input: peripheral blood. These receptors were obtained from a man aged 80 or over with acute or convalescent COVID-19.

The table lists this clone with a few counts. The chain employs TRBV29-1 and TRBJ1-5; no firm D call. CDR1 is SQVTM and CDR2 is ANQGSEA in the germline V gene. Trimming removed 4 bases from V and 3 bases from J, with 7 bases in between. There are 12 residues in the CDR3. The CDR3 DNA is TGCAGCGTTGGACTGAACAATCAGCCCCAGCATTTT. Its translation is CSVGLNNQPQHF.

The rearrangement links TRBV7-8 to TRBJ2-7; tentative D call: TRBD1 (6 bases). Trimming shortened V by 5 bases and J by 3 bases, and 8 bases separated the two germline ends. Germline CDR1 and CDR2: SGHVS and FQNEAQ. This CDR3 comprises 12 residues. The CDR3 nucleotides read TGTGCCAGCAGCCAAGGGGGCTACGAGCAGTACTTC. Translating it yields CASSQGGYEQYF.

A remark on this clone: One end of the junction varies from germline; a read error may be responsible. The chain links TRBV7-2 to TRBJ2-2, with D possibly TRBD2 on 6 matching bases. This CDR3 has 14 amino acids. Germline V lookup: CDR1 SGHTA, CDR2 FQGNSA. The CDR3 bases are TGTGCCAGCAGCTTAGTGGCGGGCCCCGGGGGGCTGTTTTTT. This translates into CASSLVAGPGGLFF. The full variable domain, with the rest looked up from reference TRBV7-2 and TRBJ2-2, is GAGVSQSPSNKVTEKGKDVELRCDPISGHTALYWYRQSLGQGLEFLIYFQGNSAPDKSGLPSDRFSAERTGGSVSTLTIQRTQQEDSAVYLCASSLVAGPGGLFFGEGSRLTVL.

The chain is built from TRBV29-1 and TRBJ1-5, with 10 bases that match TRBD1. Trimming cost V 4 bases and J 7 bases; bases outside gene matches: 13. The CDR3 is 16 amino acids. CDR1 is SQVTM and CDR2 is ANQGSEA in the germline V gene. CDR3 loop: CSVAGTGVGGGQPQHF. CDR3 coding DNA: TGCAGCGTTGCGGGGACAGGGGTGGGAGGAGGACAGCCCCAGCATTTT. The whole variable domain, filled in from reference TRBV29-1 and TRBJ1-5, reads SAVISQKPSRDICQRGTSLTIQCQVDSQVTMMFWYRQQPGQSLTLIATANQGSEATYESGFVIDKFPISRPNLTFSTLTVSNMSPEDSSIYLCSVAGTGVGGGQPQHFGDGTRLSIL.

The rearrangement uses TRBV14 and TRBJ1-1, with TRBD1 matching over 9 bases. Trimming cost V 4 bases and J 4 bases; bases outside gene matches: 7. CDR3 size: 15 residues. The V gene's germline CDR1 is SGHDN and CDR2 FVKESK. CDR3 in DNA: TGTGCCAGCAGCCTTACCGGGACAGGGACCACTGAAGCTTTCTTT. Protein product: CASSLTGTGTTEAFF.

The chain employs TRBV5-1 and TRBJ2-1; TRBD2 is a possible D gene (5 bases). CDR1 SGHRS and CDR2 YFSETQ come from the germline V gene. This CDR3 is built from 13 residues. Trimming pared 3 bases from V and 7 bases from J, leaving 11 bases between. CDR3 amino acids: CASSSLTGNEQFF. The CDR3 nucleotides read TGCGCCAGCAGCTCATTAACGGGGAATGAGCAGTTCTTC.

The rearrangement links TRBV3-1 (or the pseudogene TRBV3-2) to TRBJ1-4, with D perhaps TRBD1 (5 bases). This CDR3 has 14 residues. Germline V gene data show CDR1 as LGHDT and CDR2 as YNNKEL (reference sequence). The V gene lost 5 bases and the J gene lost 5 bases, with 12 bases spanning the gap. The CDR3 DNA sequence: TGTGCCAGCAGCTCGCGGGGCTCAAATGAAAAACTGTTTTTT. Encoded protein: CASSSRGSNEKLFF.

This clone was counted a few times. This rearrangement joins TRBV28 to TRBJ2-3, with 7 bases matching TRBD1. Germline V gene sequence: CDR1 MDHEN, CDR2 SYDVKM. This CDR3 contains 14 residues. V dropped 6 bases and J dropped 2; count of bases not matched to a gene: 5. CDR3 sequence reads: CASSRDSHTDTQYF. The CDR3 nucleotides are TGTGCCAGCAGCCGGGACAGCCACACAGATACGCAGTATTTT.

The V and J genes are TRBV30 and TRBJ1-1, with 10 bases aligning to TRBD1. Germline V gene sequence: CDR1 GTSNPN, CDR2 SVGIG (reference sequence). The ends lost 1 base at V and 10 bases at J; junction bases unmatched: 6. The CDR3 is 13 amino acids. The CDR3 coding sequence is TGTGCCTGGAGTGGGAGACAGGGGGCCGGAGCTTTCTTT. It specifies CAWSGRQGAGAFF.

The chain recombines TRBV9 with TRBJ2-2; D is unresolved. Trimming pared 0 bases from V and 4 bases from J, leaving 7 bases between. The germline CDR1 and CDR2 sequences are SGDLS and YYNGEE. The CDR3 length is 14 residues. The CDR3 spells CASSVAQLTGELFF. In DNA, the CDR3 is TGTGCCAGCAGCGTAGCACAGCTCACCGGGGAGCTGTTTTTT.

V gene TRBV6-6 combines with J gene TRBJ1-6; a possible D gene is TRBD1 (6 bases). This CDR3 is 14 amino acids long. Germline values: CDR1 MNHNY, CDR2 SVGAGI (reference sequence). Deletions cut 6 bases from V and 8 bases from J, with 14 bases between. CDR3 sequence reads: CASSQDSSHSPLHF. CDR3 coding DNA: TGTGCCAGCAGCCAGGACAGTTCCCATTCACCCCTCCACTTT.

This clone was counted once. Sequence at one end of the junction differs from germline and may be a read error. This rearrangement joins TRBV27 to TRBJ1-2; possibly TRBD1 for D (6 bases). The CDR3 has 15 residues. The V gene's germline CDR1 is MNHEY and CDR2 SMNVEV (reference sequence). This CDR3 is CASSVSTGIGYGYTF. The CDR3 bases are TGTGCCAGCAGTGTATCAACAGGGATCGGATATGGCTACACCTTC.

This chain uses TRBV11-2 with TRBJ2-2, with 8 bases that match TRBD2. The CDR3 is made up of 18 amino acids. V was pared by 1 base and J by 1 base, with 8 bases of the junction left unmatched. Germline CDR1 SGHAT, CDR2 FQNNGV. As DNA, the CDR3 is TGTGCCAGCAGCTTAGTGTGGAGCAGCGGGGGGAACACCGGGGAGCTGTTTTTT. This encodes CASSLVWSSGGNTGELFF.

The chain couples TRBV11-2 to TRBJ1-5, with 8 bases lining up with TRBD1. V lost 5 bases to trimming and J lost 0 bases; unmatched junction nucleotides: 9. Germline V lookup: CDR1 SGHAT, CDR2 FQNNGV. This CDR3 contains 17 residues. This chain's CDR3 is CASSPGQGSFSNQPQHF. CDR3 coding DNA: TGTGCCAGCAGCCCCGGACAGGGTAGCTTTAGCAATCAGCCCCAGCATTTT.

The gene calls are TRBV11-2 and TRBJ1-6; TRBD1 might be the D (6 bases). V lost 2 bases to trimming and J lost 6 bases, with 11 bases between them. Germline V lookup: CDR1 SGHAT, CDR2 FQNNGV. The CDR3 consists of 15 residues. DNA for the CDR3: TGTGCCAGCAGCTTACAGAGGACAGTTAATTCACCCCTCCACTTT. Amino acids: CASSLQRTVNSPLHF.

This chain joins TRBV5-1 and TRBJ2-5; D is possibly TRBD2 (7 bases). Trimming pared 0 bases from V and 2 bases from J, leaving 14 bases between. Germline V gives CDR1 SGHRS, CDR2 YFSETQ. The CDR3 has 16 amino acids. In DNA, the CDR3 is TGCGCCAGCAGCTTGGTCCTCAGGGGAGGGCAAGAGACCCAGTACTTC. Translated, it gives CASSLVLRGGQETQYF.

The chain joins TRBV6-6 to TRBJ1-1; D is undetermined. Germline V gives CDR1 MNHNY, CDR2 SVGAGI (reference sequence). V was trimmed by 5 bases and J by 8 bases, leaving 9 bases between them. There are 11 residues in the CDR3. CDR3 sequence reads: CASSLAREAFF. CDR3 bases: TGTGCCAGCAGTCTGGCGCGGGAAGCTTTCTTT.

The rearrangement joins TRBV7-2 to TRBJ2-5, with 8 bases that match TRBD1. Unmatched junction bases numbered 11, after V lost 5 bases and J lost 3 bases. CDR1 and CDR2 (germline): SGHTA, FQGNSA. The CDR3 sequence is 16 residues long. The CDR3 nucleotides are TGTGCCAGCAGCCGTCTTAGGCAGGGGGCGAAAGAGACCCAGTACTTC. Protein product: CASSRLRQGAKETQYF.

The V call is TRBV19, the J call TRBJ1-5; the match to TRBD1 covers 9 bases. CDR1 and CDR2 from the germline V gene are LNHDA and SQIVND (reference sequence). The CDR3 is 17 amino acids. After removal of 7 bases from V and 6 bases from J, the junction contained 16 bases not matched to a gene. CDR3: CASMGSGTGIFRQPQHF. The CDR3 DNA sequence: TGTGCCAGTATGGGGTCCGGGACAGGGATTTTCCGTCAGCCCCAGCATTTT.

The genes are TRBV10-1 and TRBJ2-5; maybe TRBD1 (6 bases). With 7 bases removed from V and 5 bases from J, the gap between germline ends came to 17 bases. This CDR3 comprises 14 residues. Germline lookup yields CDR1 WNHNN and CDR2 SYGVQD (reference sequence). For the CDR3, the DNA is TGCGCCAGCACCAGGGCCTACCAGGGGGAGACCCAGTACTTC. As protein: CASTRAYQGETQYF.